This T cell receptor beta chain appears in the sequencing data of a study of cytomegalovirus exposure and HLA in healthy donors. Study observations and caveats: In vitro experiments confirmed that a few CMV-associated chains were specific for CMV antigens. A later analysis found that most CMV-associated TCR beta chains appeared HLA-restricted.

The germline V gene encodes CDR1 SGHTA and CDR2 FQGTGA. This CDR3 spans 14 amino acids. V was clipped by 5 bases and J by 0 bases; unmatched bases: 1. Participants comprised healthy donors of bone marrow. It was with 60 Vbeta and 13 Jbeta primers that the PCR ran. Profiling relied on immunoSEQ multiplex PCR, and the TCRdb table lists in-frame clones only, not all of them. The data hold some 160,000 clones, with around 80% observed a single time. On this clone: Its antigen is still unknown.

The sequence was collected from a man aged 40-50 years in good health and CMV-seronegative. The sequenced sample consisted of PBMCs. The rearrangement joins TRBV7-3 to TRBJ2-3, with 8 nucleotides matching TRBD2. The CDR3, as DNA: TGTGCCAGCAGCCCTAGCGGGAGCACAGATACGCAGTATTTT. Translation: CASSPSGSTDTQYF. Filled out from reference TRBV7-3 and TRBJ2-3, the complete variable domain reads GAGVSQTPSNKVTEKGKYVELRCDPISGHTALYWYRQSLGQGPEFLIYFQGTGAADDSGLPNDRFFAVRPEGSVSTLKIQRTERGDSAVYLCASSPSGSTDTQYFGPGTRLTVL.